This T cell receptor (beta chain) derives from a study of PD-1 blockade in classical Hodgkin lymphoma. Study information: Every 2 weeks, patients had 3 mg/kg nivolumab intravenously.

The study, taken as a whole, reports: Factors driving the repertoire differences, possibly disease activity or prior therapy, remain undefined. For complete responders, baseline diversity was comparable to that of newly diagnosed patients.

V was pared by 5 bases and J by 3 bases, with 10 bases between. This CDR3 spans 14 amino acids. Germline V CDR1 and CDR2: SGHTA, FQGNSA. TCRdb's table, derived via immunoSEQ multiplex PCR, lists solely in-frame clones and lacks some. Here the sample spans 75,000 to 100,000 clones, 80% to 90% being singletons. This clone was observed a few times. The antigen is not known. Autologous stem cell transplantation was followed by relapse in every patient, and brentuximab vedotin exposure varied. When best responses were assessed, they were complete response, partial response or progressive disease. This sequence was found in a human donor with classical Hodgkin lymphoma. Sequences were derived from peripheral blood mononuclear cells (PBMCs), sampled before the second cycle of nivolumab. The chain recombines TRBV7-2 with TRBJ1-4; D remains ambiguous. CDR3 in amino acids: CASSPMRANEKLFF. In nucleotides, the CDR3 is TGTGCCAGCAGCCCTATGCGGGCTAATGAAAAACTGTTTTTT. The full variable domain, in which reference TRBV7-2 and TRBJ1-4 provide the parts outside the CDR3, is GAGVSQSPSNKVTEKGKDVELRCDPISGHTALYWYRQSLGQGLEFLIYFQGNSAPDKSGLPSDRFSAERTGGSVSTLTIQRTQQEDSAVYLCASSPMRANEKLFFGSGTQLSVL.